This T cell receptor (beta chain) was documented in a study of blood T cell repertoires in COVID-19. The CDR3 is 14 residues long. Germline CDR1 MNHEY, CDR2 SVGAGI. With 6 bases clipped from V and 8 bases from J, the junction kept 7 bases outside the gene matches. Assay used: immunoSEQ multiplex PCR; TCRdb lists only in-frame clones, some missing. Of tens of thousands of clones in the sample, roughly 86% were seen once. Sequencing was carried out using peripheral blood. V gene TRBV6-5 combines with J gene TRBJ1-6, with 7 bases aligning to TRBD1. This clonotype originated in a human donor in a cohort sampled during active COVID-19. Here the CDR3 reads CASSQGQKDSPLHF. The CDR3 DNA follows: TGTGCCAGCAGCCAGGGACAGAAGGATTCACCCCTCCACTTT.